These T cell receptor beta chains were read from a single sample in a study of blood T cell repertoires in COVID-19. Repertoires were generated with immunoSEQ multiplex PCR, while TCRdb's copy carries only in-frame clones and drops some. The sample contains 70,000 to 100,000 clones, approximately 86% of which appear only once. The sequencing input was peripheral blood. The receptor source for this set is a man aged 80 or over with active or convalescent COVID-19. The CDR3 runs from the conserved cysteine through the conserved F or W. The D gene is left open where the match is weak. Where a row states a size, it is once, few, many or the class of an expanded clone; other rows omit it.

V gene	D gene	J gene	clone size	CDR3 protein	CDR3 DNA
TRBV6-2/TRBV6-3	TRBD1	TRBJ1-2	-	CASSYQGTGVLYYGYTF	TGTGCCAGCAGTTACCAAGGGACAGGAGTCCTTTACTATGGCTACACCTTC
TRBV27	TRBD1	TRBJ1-2	-	CASSSPSGQGRWGYGYTF	TGTGCCAGCAGTTCGCCATCGGGACAGGGGAGGTGGGGCTATGGCTACACCTTC
TRBV7-2	TRBD2	TRBJ2-3	once	CASSLVSSGSTDTQYF	TGTGCCAGCAGCTTAGTCTCTAGCGGGAGCACAGATACGCAGTATTTT
TRBV25-1	TRBD2	TRBJ2-2	once	CASSGLSSGRTLGELFF	TGTGCCAGCAGTGGCTTATCTAGCGGGAGGACCCTCGGGGAGCTGTTTTTT
TRBV11-3	-	TRBJ2-7	-	CASSLSGQEQYF	TGTGCCAGCAGCTTAAGCGGACAGGAGCAGTACTTC
TRBV5-4	TRBD1	TRBJ1-2	-	CASSSGTELYGYTF	TGTGCCAGCAGCTCCGGGACAGAGCTCTATGGCTACACCTTC
TRBV2	TRBD1	TRBJ2-1	few	CASTRDRGNEQFF	TGTGCCAGCACTCGGGACAGGGGGAATGAGCAGTTCTTC
TRBV4-1	TRBD1	TRBJ2-1	-	CASSQDEASRGFYGQFF	TGCGCCAGCAGCCAAGATGAAGCGTCCAGGGGGTTTTATGGGCAGTTCTTC
TRBV15	TRBD2	TRBJ2-2	once	CATSSGRGTSGGRTGELFF	TGTGCCACCAGCAGCGGACGTGGGACTAGCGGAGGGAGGACCGGGGAGCTGTTTTTT
TRBV6-5	TRBD1	TRBJ1-6	-	CASSYTAGGRSPLHF	TGTGCCAGCAGTTACACGGCAGGGGGCCGCTCACCCCTCCACTTT
TRBV4-1	TRBD2	TRBJ2-1	-	CASSQGASGRDNNEQFF	TGCGCCAGCAGCCAAGGGGCTAGCGGGAGGGATAACAATGAGCAGTTCTTC
TRBV27	-	TRBJ2-1	few	CASRGLSNEQFF	TGTGCCAGCAGGGGCCTATCCAATGAGCAGTTCTTC
TRBV4-1	TRBD2	TRBJ2-1	-	CASSPLTGTSGSNEQFF	TGCGCCAGCAGCCCGTTGACCGGGACTAGCGGGAGTAATGAGCAGTTCTTC
TRBV7-2	TRBD1	TRBJ1-2	-	CASSPSSQGAYGYTF	TGTGCCAGCAGCCCCTCCTCACAGGGGGCGTATGGCTACACCTTC
TRBV6-6	-	TRBJ1-5	-	CASSYSWGGQPQHF	TGTGCCAGCAGTTACTCATGGGGAGGGCAGCCCCAGCATTTT
TRBV7-9	TRBD1	TRBJ1-1	-	CASSLGGQPAFF	TGTGCCAGCAGCTTAGGGGGACAGCCCGCTTTCTTT
TRBV3-1/TRBV3-2	-	TRBJ2-5	-	CASSRIQETQYF	TGTGCCAGCAGCCGAATACAGGAGACCCAGTACTTC
TRBV9	TRBD1	TRBJ1-4	-	CASSPGGPNEKLFF	TGTGCCAGCAGCCCAGGGGGGCCGAATGAAAAACTGTTTTTT
TRBV2	TRBD2	TRBJ2-1	-	CASRGLAGASYNEQFF	TGTGCCAGCAGGGGACTAGCGGGAGCATCCTACAATGAGCAGTTCTTC
TRBV9	TRBD1	TRBJ1-2	-	CASSPGTDGGYTF	TGTGCCAGCAGCCCGGGGACAGACGGTGGCTACACCTTC
TRBV4-2	TRBD2	TRBJ2-7	-	CASSQAGTTVEQYF	TGTGCCAGCAGCCAAGCCGGGACTACTGTCGAGCAGTACTTC
TRBV12-5	-	TRBJ2-3	once	CASGFGGKSTDTQYF	TGTGCTAGTGGTTTCGGCGGGAAAAGCACAGATACGCAGTATTTT
TRBV6-5	-	TRBJ2-7	-	CASSYSRRGRYEQYF	TGTGCCAGCAGTTACTCGAGACGGGGTCGGTACGAGCAGTACTTC
TRBV29-1	TRBD1	TRBJ1-2	-	CSVGQGANYGYTF	TGCAGCGTAGGACAGGGGGCTAACTATGGCTACACCTTC
TRBV7-2	-	TRBJ1-2	-	CASSSPGGGRGYTF	TGTGCCAGCAGCTCACCTGGCGGGGGTAGGGGCTACACCTTC
TRBV7-6	TRBD1	TRBJ1-6	-	CASSLGPGQGPNSPLHF	TGTGCCAGCAGCTTAGGGCCGGGACAGGGGCCAAATTCACCCCTCCACTTT
TRBV7-9	-	TRBJ2-1	-	CASSLVGGSPNNEQFF	TGTGCCAGCAGCTTAGTCGGCGGGTCCCCTAACAATGAGCAGTTCTTC
TRBV7-2	-	TRBJ1-2	-	CASSLAGGRIGYGYTF	TGTGCCAGCAGCTTAGCGGGGGGGCGCATTGGCTATGGCTACACCTTC
TRBV23-1	-	TRBJ1-6	once	CASSPTGTPYNSPLHF	TGCGCCAGCAGTCCCACCGGGACACCTTATAATTCACCCCTCCACTTT
TRBV7-9	-	TRBJ2-5	few	CASSGAGLGTQETQYF	TGTGCCAGCAGCGGGGCGGGACTCGGAACCCAAGAGACCCAGTACTTC
TRBV5-4	TRBD1	TRBJ2-7	-	CATTKDRGPSYEQYF	TGTGCCACCACCAAGGACAGGGGACCTTCCTACGAGCAGTACTTC
TRBV6-1	-	TRBJ1-2	-	CASSEWDMDGYTF	TGTGCCAGCAGTGAATGGGACATGGATGGCTACACCTTC
TRBV19	-	TRBJ2-7	-	CASSMVRSGTYEQYF	TGTGCCAGTAGTATGGTGCGGTCAGGGACCTACGAGCAGTACTTC
TRBV15	TRBD1	TRBJ2-7	-	CATSRDLVGQGYEQYF	TGTGCCACCAGCAGAGATTTGGTGGGACAGGGGTACGAGCAGTACTTC
TRBV5-6	-	TRBJ2-1	-	CASSLGGLGNYNEQFF	TGTGCCAGCAGCTTGGGGGGGCTAGGGAACTACAATGAGCAGTTCTTC
TRBV19	TRBD2	TRBJ2-2	few	CASSSLAGVGELFF	TGTGCCAGTAGTAGTTTAGCGGGAGTCGGGGAGCTGTTTTTT
TRBV6-1	TRBD1	TRBJ2-7	-	CASSEGGQVYYEQYF	TGTGCCAGCAGTGAAGGCGGACAGGTTTACTACGAGCAGTACTTC
TRBV15	-	TRBJ2-7	-	CATSRGGEGLSYEQYF	TGTGCCACCAGCCGAGGGGGGGAAGGTCTCTCCTACGAGCAGTACTTC
TRBV18	TRBD1	TRBJ1-5	-	CASSPLQGSNQPQHF	TGTGCCAGCTCACCCTTACAGGGGAGCAATCAGCCCCAGCATTTT
TRBV4-3	TRBD2	TRBJ2-7	once	CASSQEGGSLAYEQYF	TGCGCCAGCAGCCAAGAGGGAGGGAGTCTCGCCTACGAGCAGTACTTC
TRBV3-1/TRBV3-2	TRBD2	TRBJ2-3	once	CASSQDIAGVTDTQYF	TGTGCCAGCAGCCAAGATATAGCGGGAGTAACAGATACGCAGTATTTT
TRBV21-1	-	TRBJ1-5	-	CASRNTGTGGIGNQPQHF	TGTGCCAGCAGGAATACCGGGACAGGGGGTATCGGCAATCAGCCCCAGCATTTT
TRBV7-2	-	TRBJ2-1	-	CASSRGTGNEQFF	TGTGCCAGCAGCCGCGGGACCGGGAATGAGCAGTTCTTC
TRBV11-1	-	TRBJ1-2	-	CASSQQNYGYTF	TGTGCCAGCAGCCAACAGAACTATGGCTACACCTTC
TRBV5-4	TRBD2	TRBJ2-3	-	CASSVTSGRAADTQYF	TGTGCCAGCAGCGTGACTAGCGGGAGGGCCGCTGATACGCAGTATTTT
TRBV15	-	TRBJ2-7	once	CATAQVAPYEQYF	TGTGCCACCGCTCAGGTGGCTCCCTACGAGCAGTACTTC
TRBV3-1/TRBV3-2	TRBD1	TRBJ1-3	-	CASSQDPRTGGNTIYF	TGTGCCAGCAGCCAAGATCCGCGGACAGGAGGAAACACCATATATTTT
TRBV4-2	TRBD1	TRBJ2-7	-	CASSQQTFGTVTYEQYF	TGTGCCAGCAGCCAACAGACTTTTGGGACAGTCACCTACGAGCAGTACTTC
TRBV12-1	-	TRBJ2-1	-	CARGLAWNEQFF	TGTGCCAGAGGACTAGCTTGGAATGAGCAGTTCTTC
TRBV3-1/TRBV3-2	TRBD2	TRBJ2-7	-	CASITLPQRELGPDYEQYF	TGTGCCAGCATCACACTCCCTCAGCGGGAGTTAGGTCCAGACTACGAGCAGTACTTC
TRBV7-2	TRBD2	TRBJ2-5	-	CASSTPGLAGGGETQYF	TGTGCCAGCAGCACCCCAGGACTAGCGGGAGGCGGAGAGACCCAGTACTTC
TRBV30	-	TRBJ1-5	once	CAWSSTGGGQPQHF	TGTGCCTGGAGTTCGACAGGAGGAGGTCAGCCCCAGCATTTT
TRBV7-2	-	TRBJ2-5	once	CASSPAGLKLETQYF	TGTGCCAGCAGCCCCGCGGGGTTAAAGCTGGAGACCCAGTACTTC
TRBV28	TRBD1	TRBJ1-1	-	CASSSSGQGLSWATEAFF	TGTGCCAGCAGTTCCTCGGGACAGGGGCTGAGTTGGGCCACTGAAGCTTTCTTT
TRBV28	TRBD1	TRBJ1-2	-	CASSLRQGNGYTF	TGTGCCAGCAGTTTAAGACAGGGGAATGGCTACACCTTC